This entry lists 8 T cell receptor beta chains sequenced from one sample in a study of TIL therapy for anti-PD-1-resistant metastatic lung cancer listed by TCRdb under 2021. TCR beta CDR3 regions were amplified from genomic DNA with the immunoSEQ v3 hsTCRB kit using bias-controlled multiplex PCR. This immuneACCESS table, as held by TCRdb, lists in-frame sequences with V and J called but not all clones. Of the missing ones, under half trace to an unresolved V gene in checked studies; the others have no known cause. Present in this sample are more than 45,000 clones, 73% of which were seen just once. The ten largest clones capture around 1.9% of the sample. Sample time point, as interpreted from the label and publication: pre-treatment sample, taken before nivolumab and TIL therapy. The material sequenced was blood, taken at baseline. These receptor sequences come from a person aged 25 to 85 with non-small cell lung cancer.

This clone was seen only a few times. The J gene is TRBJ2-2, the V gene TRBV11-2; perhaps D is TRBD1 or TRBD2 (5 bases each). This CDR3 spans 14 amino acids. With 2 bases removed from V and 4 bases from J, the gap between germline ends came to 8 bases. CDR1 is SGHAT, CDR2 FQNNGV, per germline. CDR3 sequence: CASSLRDVTGELFF. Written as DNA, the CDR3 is TGTGCCAGCAGCTTAAGGGACGTCACCGGGGAGCTGTTTTTT.

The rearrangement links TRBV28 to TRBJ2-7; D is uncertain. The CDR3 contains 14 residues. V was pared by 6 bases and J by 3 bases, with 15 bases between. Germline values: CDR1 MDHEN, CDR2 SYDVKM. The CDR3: CASRGSPDNYEQYF. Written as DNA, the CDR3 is TGTGCCAGCAGGGGCTCTCCGGATAACTACGAGCAGTACTTC.

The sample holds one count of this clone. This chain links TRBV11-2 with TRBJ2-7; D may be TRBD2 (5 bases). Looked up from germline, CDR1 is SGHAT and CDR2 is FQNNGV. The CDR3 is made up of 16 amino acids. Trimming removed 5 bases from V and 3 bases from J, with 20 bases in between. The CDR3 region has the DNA TGTGCCAGCAGCCTTAGGAGGTTGGCGGAGGACTACGAGCAGTACTTC. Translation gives CASSLRRLAEDYEQYF.

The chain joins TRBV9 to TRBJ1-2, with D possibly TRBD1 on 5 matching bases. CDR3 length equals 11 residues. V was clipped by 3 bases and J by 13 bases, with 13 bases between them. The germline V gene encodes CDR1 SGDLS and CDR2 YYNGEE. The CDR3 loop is CASSAQGWVTF. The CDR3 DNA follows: TGTGCCAGCAGCGCCCAGGGTTGGGTCACCTTC.

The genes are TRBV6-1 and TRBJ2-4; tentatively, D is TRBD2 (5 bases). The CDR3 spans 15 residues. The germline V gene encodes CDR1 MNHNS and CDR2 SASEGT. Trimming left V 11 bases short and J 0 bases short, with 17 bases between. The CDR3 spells CASHPGILAKNIQYF. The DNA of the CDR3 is TGTGCCTCACATCCGGGGATCCTAGCCAAAAACATTCAGTACTTC.

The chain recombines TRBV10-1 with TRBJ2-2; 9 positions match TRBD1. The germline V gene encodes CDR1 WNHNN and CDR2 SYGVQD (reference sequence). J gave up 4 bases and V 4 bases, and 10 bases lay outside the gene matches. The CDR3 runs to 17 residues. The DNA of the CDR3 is TGCGCCAGCAGTGCAACCGGACAGGGGTCCGCCACCGGGGAGCTGTTTTTT. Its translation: CASSATGQGSATGELFF.

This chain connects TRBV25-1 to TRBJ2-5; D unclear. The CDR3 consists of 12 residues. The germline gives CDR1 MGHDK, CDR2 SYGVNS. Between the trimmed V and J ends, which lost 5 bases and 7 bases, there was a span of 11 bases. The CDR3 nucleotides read TGTGCCAGCAGTATTGGGGTTTGGACCCAGTACTTC. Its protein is CASSIGVWTQYF. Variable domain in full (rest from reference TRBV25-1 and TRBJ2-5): EADIYQTPRYLVIGTGKKITLECSQTMGHDKMYWYQQDPGMELHLIHYSYGVNSTEKGDLSSESTVSRIRTEHFPLTLESARPSHTSQYLCASSIGVWTQYFGPGTRLLVL.

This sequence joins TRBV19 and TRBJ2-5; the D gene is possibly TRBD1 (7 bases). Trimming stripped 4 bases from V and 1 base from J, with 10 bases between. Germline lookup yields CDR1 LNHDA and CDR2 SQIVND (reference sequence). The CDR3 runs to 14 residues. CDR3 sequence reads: CASSRQGGQETQYF. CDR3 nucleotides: TGTGCCAGTAGTAGACAGGGAGGCCAAGAGACCCAGTACTTC. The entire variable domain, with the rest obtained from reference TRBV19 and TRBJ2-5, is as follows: DGGITQSPKYLFRKEGQNVTLSCEQNLNHDAMYWYRQDPGQGLRLIYYSQIVNDFQKGDIAEGYSVSREKKESFPLTVTSAQKNPTAFYLCASSRQGGQETQYFGPGTRLLVL.